Presented here are 15 T cell receptor beta chains from one specimen sequenced in a study of blood T cell repertoires in COVID-19. The protocol was immunoSEQ multiplex PCR, while the TCRdb copy is restricted to in-frame clones and leaves out a portion. The sample has about 70,000 clones, about 82% seen once. The sample comprised peripheral blood. Every receptor here comes from a woman aged 55-69 years with acute or convalescent COVID-19.

This chain links TRBV11-2 with TRBJ1-3; 8 nucleotides match TRBD1. Unmatched junction bases numbered 6, after V lost 8 bases and J lost 0 bases. Germline loops: CDR1 SGHAT, CDR2 FQNNGV. CDR3 length: 15 amino acids. The CDR3 DNA reads TGTGCCAGCTCCTTCAGGGGGCCCTCTGGAAACACCATATATTTT. As protein: CASSFRGPSGNTIYF.

The chain is built from TRBV7-8 and TRBJ2-2, with 9 bases identical to TRBD2. The length of the CDR3 is 17 residues. V gave up 0 bases and J gave up 1 base; unmatched junction bases: 3. Germline V gene data show CDR1 as SGHVS and CDR2 as FQNEAQ. Written as DNA, the CDR3 is TGTGCCAGCAGCTTAGCAATAGCGGGGGTGAACACCGGGGAGCTGTTTTTT. Amino acid sequence: CASSLAIAGVNTGELFF.

This rearrangement joins TRBV2 to TRBJ1-3; D not certain. Germline lookup yields CDR1 SNHLY and CDR2 FYNNEI. The V and J ends lost 1 base and 0 bases respectively, with 7 bases between them. The CDR3 contains 15 residues. CDR3 in amino acids: CASSEDQASGNTIYF. In DNA form, the CDR3 reads TGTGCCAGCAGTGAAGACCAAGCCTCTGGAAACACCATATATTTT. Combining the CDR3 with reference TRBV2 and TRBJ1-3 gives the whole variable domain EPEVTQTPSHQVTQMGQEVILRCVPISNHLYFYWYRQILGQKVEFLVSFYNNEISEKSEIFDDQFSVERPDGSNFTLKIRSTKLEDSAMYFCASSEDQASGNTIYFGEGSWLTVV.

This clone was observed a handful of times. The CDR3 loop reads CASSPLGGAGGTEAFF. The CDR3 DNA reads as TGTGCCAGCAGTCCCCTAGGGGGGGCTGGTGGCACTGAAGCTTTCTTT. The chain is built from TRBV25-1 and TRBJ1-1, with D possibly TRBD1 on 6 matching bases. This CDR3 region has 16 residues. V shed 5 bases and J shed 4 bases, with 20 bases lying between them. Germline loops: CDR1 MGHDK, CDR2 SYGVNS.

The chain carries TRBV6-5 and TRBJ2-2, with 8 bases matching TRBD1. Germline V lookup: CDR1 MNHEY, CDR2 SVGAGI. After removal of 6 bases from V and 7 bases from J, the junction contained 7 bases not matched to a gene. The CDR3 length is 14 residues. CDR3 bases: TGTGCCAGCAGGAAGACCAGGGGGCGCGGGGAGCTGTTTTTT. Its translation: CASRKTRGRGELFF.

The chain recombines TRBV7-9 with TRBJ1-5, with unresolved D. V was pared by 5 bases and J by 0 bases, with 8 bases between. From germline, CDR1 is SEHNR and CDR2 FQNEAQ (reference sequence). This CDR3 is built from 14 residues. CDR3: CASSRTNSNQPQHF. The DNA for the CDR3 is TGTGCCAGCAGCCGAACTAATAGCAATCAGCCCCAGCATTTT.

The rearrangement uses TRBV5-1 and TRBJ2-7; 11 positions match TRBD2. This CDR3 contains 16 residues. V lost 0 bases to trimming and J lost 5 bases; unmatched junction nucleotides: 7. Germline assignment: CDR1 SGHRS and CDR2 YFSETQ. The CDR3 DNA reads as TGCGCCAGCAGCTTGGCTGGTAGCGGGGGGGCAAACGAGCAGTACTTC. Its translation: CASSLAGSGGANEQYF.

The chain is built from TRBV27 and TRBJ1-5; 8 bases match TRBD1. From germline, CDR1 is MNHEY and CDR2 SMNVEV (reference sequence). The CDR3 covers 14 residues. J was trimmed by 5 bases and V by 5 bases; bases with no gene match: 5. In DNA, the CDR3 is TGTGCCAGCAGTCGTGGACAGGGATATCAGCCCCAGCATTTT. Translating it yields CASSRGQGYQPQHF.

This clone has more than one count but fewer than ten. The genes are TRBV24-1 and TRBJ2-3; 9 bases map to TRBD2. J was trimmed by 3 bases and V by 2 bases; bases with no gene match: 5. The CDR3 has 16 residues. The germline gives CDR1 KGHDR, CDR2 SFDVKD. The CDR3 DNA follows: TGTGCCACCAGTGATTCGATTAGCGGGAGTACAGATACGCAGTATTTT. It translates to CATSDSISGSTDTQYF.

V and J are TRBV2 and TRBJ1-3, with D uncertain. Trimming cost V 1 base and J 0 bases, with 7 bases left between them. From germline, CDR1 is SNHLY and CDR2 FYNNEI. The CDR3 totals 15 residues. The CDR3, as DNA: TGTGCCAGCAGTGAAGAGCACGTCTCTGGAAACACCATATATTTT. It is translated as CASSEEHVSGNTIYF. Drawing the rest from reference TRBV2 and TRBJ1-3, the complete variable domain is EPEVTQTPSHQVTQMGQEVILRCVPISNHLYFYWYRQILGQKVEFLVSFYNNEISEKSEIFDDQFSVERPDGSNFTLKIRSTKLEDSAMYFCASSEEHVSGNTIYFGEGSWLTVV.

The chain couples TRBV4-1 to TRBJ1-5; 9 bases are a match to TRBD1. CDR1 and CDR2 from the germline V gene are MGHRA and YSYEKL. The CDR3 runs to 17 residues. J was trimmed by 5 bases and V by 0 bases; bases with no gene match: 8. CDR3 sequence: CASSQDPGQGLYQPQHF. In DNA form, the CDR3 reads TGCGCCAGCAGCCAAGATCCGGGACAGGGATTGTATCAGCCCCAGCATTTT.

V usage is TRBV19 and J usage is TRBJ1-2; D call uncertain. Germline CDR1 LNHDA, CDR2 SQIVND (reference sequence). The V and J ends lost 5 bases and 4 bases respectively, with 14 bases between them. The length of the CDR3 is 14 residues. CDR3 region: CASSLLRFGYGYTF. The CDR3 DNA is TGTGCCAGTAGTCTCCTCAGGTTCGGCTATGGCTACACCTTC.

V usage is TRBV4-1 and J usage is TRBJ2-3, with D unclear. With 5 bases removed from V and 0 bases from J, the gap between germline ends came to 6 bases. From germline, CDR1 is MGHRA and CDR2 YSYEKL. The CDR3 length is 13 residues. CDR3 DNA sequence: TGCGCCAGCAGCGCGTCTAGCACAGATACGCAGTATTTT. Amino acids: CASSASSTDTQYF.

The chain links TRBV29-1 to TRBJ1-1, with 8 nucleotides matching TRBD1. Losses at the gene ends were 0 bases for V and 8 bases for J; bases not matched to a gene: 8. CDR3 length: 14 residues. The germline V gene has CDR1 SQVTM and CDR2 ANQGSEA. CDR3 bases: TGCAGCGTTGAAGAGAAGGTCAGGGGGCGGGAAGCTTTCTTT. This translates into CSVEEKVRGREAFF.

This rearrangement joins TRBV4-2 to TRBJ1-4; D is undetermined. The CDR3 runs 16 residues. V dropped 0 bases and J dropped 5 bases, with 13 bases sitting between them. Looked up from germline, CDR1 is LGHNA and CDR2 is YNFKEQ. The CDR3 is CASSQEPGRRNEKLFF. In DNA form, the CDR3 reads TGTGCCAGCAGCCAAGAGCCCGGCAGGAGGAATGAAAAACTGTTTTTT.